This passage covers 21 T cell receptor beta chains from one sample sequenced in a study of blood T cell repertoires in COVID-19. Here immunoSEQ multiplex PCR was the method, and the copy in TCRdb shows in-frame clones only, minus some. The sample has 200,000 to 250,000 clones; 82% are singletons. Material: PBMCs or T cells enriched from blood (not recorded which). These receptors all come from a woman aged 55-75 years who had recovered from COVID-19.

The J gene is TRBJ1-5, the V gene TRBV3-1 (or the pseudogene TRBV3-2); the match to TRBD1 covers 10 bases. V dropped 4 bases and J dropped 7; count of bases not matched to a gene: 4. Looked up from germline, CDR1 is LGHDT and CDR2 is YNNKEL (reference sequence). The CDR3 is made up of 14 amino acids. The CDR3 nucleotides read TGTGCCAGCAGCCCCGGGACAGGGGACCAGCCCCAGCATTTT. Protein sequence: CASSPGTGDQPQHF.

This clone was detected only a few times. CDR3 nucleotides: TGTGCCAGTAGTATACCACGGGGAGGGCGGTACACTGAAGCTTTCTTT. This codes for CASSIPRGGRYTEAFF. The V and J genes are TRBV19 and TRBJ1-1; D uncertain. Trimming pared 2 bases from V and 3 bases from J, leaving 16 bases between. CDR1 and CDR2 from the germline V gene are LNHDA and SQIVND (reference sequence). This CDR3 comprises 16 residues.

The rearrangement joins TRBV25-1 to TRBJ1-6; D call uncertain. This CDR3 contains 15 residues. Trimming took 2 bases from V and 7 from J, leaving 12 bases between them. Germline V CDR1 and CDR2: MGHDK, SYGVNS. CDR3 nucleotides: TGTGCCAGCAGTGAAATAAACGGTCTCAATTCACCCCTCCACTTT. Translating it yields CASSEINGLNSPLHF.

A single count supports this clone. The chain employs TRBV20-1 and TRBJ1-2; tentatively, D is TRBD1 (5 bases). The CDR3 extends over 12 amino acids. Germline V lookup: CDR1 DFQATT, CDR2 SNEGSKA (reference sequence). Between the trimmed V and J ends, which lost 3 bases and 1 base, there was a span of 6 bases. The CDR3 region has the DNA TGCAGTGCTAGTAGGGGTAACTATGGCTACACCTTC. Amino acid sequence: CSASRGNYGYTF.

This clone was observed once. This chain joins TRBV7-6 and TRBJ2-7, with a possible D match to TRBD2 (6 bases). The CDR3 has 15 residues. V shed 4 bases and J shed 6 bases, with 19 bases lying between them. The V gene's germline CDR1 is SGHVS and CDR2 FNYEAQ. The CDR3 nucleotides are TGTGCCAGCAGCTGGCGGGGCAGAGGGGACGGCGAGCAGTACTTC. It translates to CASSWRGRGDGEQYF.

This clone was recorded only once. The rearrangement joins TRBV3-1 (or the pseudogene TRBV3-2) to TRBJ1-4; TRBD1 agrees at 11 bases. The CDR3 is 17 residues long. Unmatched junction bases numbered 9, after V lost 2 bases and J lost 7 bases. Germline CDR1 LGHDT, CDR2 YNNKEL (reference sequence). The CDR3 DNA follows: TGTGCCAGCAGCCAAAGTTACCTCGGGACAGGGGGTGAAAAACTGTTTTTT. The encoded protein is CASSQSYLGTGGEKLFF.

J is TRBJ2-1 and V is TRBV7-9; possibly TRBD2 for D (6 bases). Per germline, CDR1 SEHNR and CDR2 FQNEAQ (reference sequence). This CDR3 is built from 12 residues. The germline V and J ends were trimmed by 5 bases and 9 bases, with 11 bases remaining between them. Here the CDR3 reads CASSHSGSEQFF. The CDR3 bases are TGTGCCAGCAGCCATAGCGGCTCTGAGCAGTTCTTC.

The chain links TRBV6-5 to TRBJ2-3; D may be TRBD1 (6 bases). The V gene lost 8 bases and the J gene lost 6 bases, with 18 bases spanning the gap. The CDR3 consists of 14 residues. Germline assignment: CDR1 MNHEY and CDR2 SVGAGI. In DNA form, the CDR3 reads TGTGCCAGCCTTAGACAGGATGCCCGGGATACGCAGTATTTT. This gives the protein CASLRQDARDTQYF.

The chain recombines TRBV4-2 with TRBJ2-3; possible D gene TRBD2, 6 bases. The CDR3 length is 13 residues. The germline V gene has CDR1 LGHNA and CDR2 YNFKEQ. Trimming pared 3 bases from V and 14 bases from J, leaving 18 bases between. The CDR3 DNA follows: TGTGCCAGCAGCCACCCGACTAGTGAAGTTCGGTATTTT. The encoded protein is CASSHPTSEVRYF.

The chain is built from TRBV5-8 and TRBJ2-2; D may be TRBD2 (6 bases). Trimming left V 0 bases short and J 6 bases short, with 15 bases between. This CDR3 is 16 amino acids long. Germline-derived CDR1 and CDR2 are SGHTS and YDEGEE. CDR3 region: CASSLEEGARAGELFF. The CDR3 DNA sequence: TGTGCCAGCAGCTTGGAGGAGGGTGCCCGGGCCGGGGAGCTGTTTTTT.

The gene calls are TRBV11-2 and TRBJ1-1; D perhaps matches TRBD1 (5 bases). The V end was cut by 4 bases, the J end by 4 bases, with 7 bases between. The CDR3 spans 12 residues. The germline gives CDR1 SGHAT, CDR2 FQNNGV. The CDR3 is CASSWGGTEAFF. The CDR3 coding sequence is TGTGCCAGCAGCTGGGGGGGCACTGAAGCTTTCTTT.

The V gene is TRBV7-3, the J gene TRBJ1-2; weak D call: TRBD1 (6 bases). V gave up 5 bases and J gave up 8 bases, with 15 bases separating them. CDR3 length: 13 residues. From germline, CDR1 is SGHTA and CDR2 FQGTGA. The CDR3 is CASSPSGGLGYTF. The CDR3 DNA sequence: TGTGCCAGCAGCCCCTCGGGGGGCCTAGGCTACACCTTC.

A single count supports this clone. The chain uses TRBV12-3 or TRBV12-4 and TRBJ2-7; D is unresolved. The CDR3 loop spans 13 amino acids. Between the trimmed V and J ends, which lost 2 bases and 4 bases, there was a span of 9 bases. Here the CDR3 DNA reads TGTGCCAGCAGTTTATCCACCGGGTACGAGCAGTACTTC. This encodes CASSLSTGYEQYF.

V gene TRBV30 combines with J gene TRBJ2-2; a possible D gene is TRBD1 (5 bases). CDR1 is GTSNPN and CDR2 is SVGIG in the germline V gene (reference sequence). The CDR3 runs 15 residues. V was shortened by 0 bases and J by 5 bases, with 13 bases between the two germline ends. The CDR3 is CAWSVRRAGTGELFF. CDR3 DNA: TGTGCCTGGAGTGTACGCAGGGCTGGTACCGGGGAGCTGTTTTTT.

This chain joins TRBV5-6 and TRBJ1-5; 11 nucleotides match TRBD1. There are 16 residues in the CDR3. V lost 3 bases, J lost 6 bases, and 8 bases stayed unmatched. Germline CDR1 is SGHDT and CDR2 is YYEEEE. This CDR3 reads CASSSWGQGVVQPQHF. Written as DNA, the CDR3 is TGTGCCAGCAGCTCGTGGGGACAGGGGGTTGTTCAGCCCCAGCATTTT.

The CDR3 coding sequence is TGTGCCAGCCGGCGACTAGCGGGAAACACCGGGGAGCTGTTTTTT. This sequence encodes CASRRLAGNTGELFF. The chain carries TRBV11-2 and TRBJ2-2, with 11 nucleotides matching TRBD2. With V trimmed by 8 bases and J by 2 bases, 4 bases remained unmatched. The CDR3 consists of 15 residues. From germline, CDR1 is SGHAT and CDR2 FQNNGV.

V gene TRBV28 combines with J gene TRBJ1-2; 9 bases are a match to TRBD1. This CDR3 has 15 amino acids. CDR1 is MDHEN, CDR2 SYDVKM, per germline. V lost 5 bases to trimming and J lost 4 bases; unmatched junction nucleotides: 8. CDR3 region: CASSADRGGVYGYTF. The CDR3 DNA reads TGTGCCAGCAGTGCCGACAGGGGGGGAGTCTATGGCTACACCTTC.

The V gene is TRBV7-2, the J gene TRBJ1-2; D unclear. The CDR3 sequence is 15 residues long. V dropped 3 bases and J dropped 1 base, with 12 bases sitting between them. CDR1 is SGHTA and CDR2 is FQGNSA in the germline V gene. The CDR3: CASSFLRRGNYGYTF. As DNA, the CDR3 is TGTGCCAGCAGCTTTTTAAGGCGCGGTAACTATGGCTACACCTTC.

The chain's CDR3 is CASSYMGLAGSGNEQFF. The CDR3 bases are TGCGCCAGCAGCTATATGGGACTAGCGGGGTCGGGTAATGAGCAGTTCTTC. The J gene is TRBJ2-1, the V gene TRBV4-1, with 13 positions matching TRBD2. The trim removed 5 bases at V and 7 bases at J, leaving 11 bases unmatched. The CDR3 has 17 amino acids. Germline CDR1 is MGHRA and CDR2 is YSYEKL.

The chain is built from TRBV29-1 and TRBJ1-1; D gene uncertain. V was trimmed by 5 bases and J by 4 bases, leaving 5 bases between them. Germline V lookup: CDR1 SQVTM, CDR2 ANQGSEA. The CDR3 is 10 amino acids. DNA of the CDR3: TGCAGCGTTCGGGGCACTGAAGCTTTCTTT. Translated, it gives CSVRGTEAFF.

This clone was found once. This chain connects TRBV2 to TRBJ2-1; the match to TRBD2 covers 11 bases. The CDR3 consists of 17 residues. V lost 4 bases and J lost 2; bases outside the gene matches: 7. CDR1 and CDR2 from the germline V gene are SNHLY and FYNNEI. This CDR3 reads CASSGGTSGSPYNEQFF. CDR3 DNA sequence: TGTGCCAGCAGTGGGGGAACTAGCGGGAGCCCCTACAATGAGCAGTTCTTC.